A single sample is the source of the 30 T cell receptor beta chains below, sequenced in a study of spatial heterogeneity in lung cancer. Each CDR3 protein is one row after TCRdb ran MiXCR on the 5' RACE reads. The sample has about 120,000 distinct CDR3 sequences; 10% to 15% are singletons. Time point: blood at routine non-recurrence follow-up after resection. Whole RNA from tumor, nontumor lung or frozen PBMC was sequenced unsorted. Specimen: PBMCs, collected at follow-up. Receptor source: a male donor with early-stage non-small cell lung cancer.

Remarks on this clonotype: A junction end diverges from the germline sequence, so it may reflect a read error. The V call is TRBV7-2, the J call TRBJ2-7, with 7 nucleotides matching TRBD1. The germline gives CDR1 SGHTA, CDR2 FQGNSA. CDR3 length: 16 residues. Here the CDR3 reads CASRLEGQIPSYEQYF. The CDR3 region has the DNA TGTGCCAGCAGATTAGAGGGACAGATCCCTTCCTACGAGCAGTACTTC.

This clonotype has a handful of counts. The J gene is TRBJ1-1, the V gene TRBV28, with TRBD1 identical over 7 bases. CDR3 size: 13 residues. Germline assignment: CDR1 MDHEN and CDR2 SYDVKM. J gave up 5 bases and V 6 bases, and 6 bases lay outside the gene matches. The CDR3 loop reads CASRPQGSTEAFF. The CDR3 region has the DNA TGTGCCAGCAGACCACAGGGGTCTACTGAAGCTTTCTTT.

In this sample, this clonotype turned up many times. The V gene is TRBV27, the J gene TRBJ2-3, with 11 bases lining up with TRBD1. Germline-derived CDR1 and CDR2 are MNHEY and SMNVEV (reference sequence). This CDR3 contains 15 residues. The junction had 6 bases not matched to a gene; V was cut back by 5 bases and J by 5 bases. DNA for the CDR3: TGTGCCAGCAGTCTACGGACAGGGGGCGAAGATACGCAGTATTTT. Translation: CASSLRTGGEDTQYF.

The V call is TRBV29-1, the J call TRBJ2-7; a possible D gene is TRBD2 (5 bases). Germline V gene sequence: CDR1 SQVTM, CDR2 ANQGSEA. The V end was cut by 7 bases, the J end by 0 bases, with 13 bases between. CDR3 length: 13 amino acids. CDR3 sequence reads: CSAQTTSSYEQYF. The CDR3 region has the DNA TGCAGCGCGCAGACAACTAGCTCCTACGAGCAGTACTTC.

This clonotype was seen a few times. This sequence joins TRBV28 and TRBJ1-5; 7 bases match TRBD1. The CDR3 consists of 15 residues. J was trimmed by 10 bases and V by 5 bases; bases with no gene match: 14. The germline V gene encodes CDR1 MDHEN and CDR2 SYDVKM. The DNA for the CDR3 is TGTGCCAGCAGTGAAAACAGGGGCCCCCTCTCCCCCCAGCATTTT. Its protein product is CASSENRGPLSPQHF.

In this sample, this clonotype turned up a few times. V and J are TRBV7-2 and TRBJ1-4; perhaps TRBD1 as D (5 bases). The CDR3 runs 14 residues. V was clipped by 3 bases and J by 10 bases, with 15 bases between them. The germline V gene encodes CDR1 SGHTA and CDR2 FQGNSA. In DNA, the CDR3 is TGTGCCAGCAGCTTCGGCCAGGGCTCAGGAAAACTGTTTTTT. Translation gives CASSFGQGSGKLFF. The whole variable domain, remainder taken from reference TRBV7-2 and TRBJ1-4, is GAGVSQSPSNKVTEKGKDVELRCDPISGHTALYWYRQSLGQGLEFLIYFQGNSAPDKSGLPSDRFSAERTGGSVSTLTIQRTQQEDSAVYLCASSFGQGSGKLFFGSGTQLSVL.

The J gene is TRBJ2-2, the V gene TRBV9, with TRBD2 matching over 11 bases. With 4 bases clipped from V and 5 bases from J, the junction kept 10 bases outside the gene matches. The CDR3 has 17 amino acids. Per germline, CDR1 SGDLS and CDR2 YYNGEE. The CDR3 region has the DNA TGTGCCAGCAGCCTCCGGCTAGCGGGGGGTTTTACCGGGGAGCTGTTTTTT. This translates into CASSLRLAGGFTGELFF.

This clonotype was detected ten times or more. The V gene is TRBV5-1, the J gene TRBJ2-1; 9 bases are shared with TRBD2. CDR1 and CDR2 (germline): SGHRS, YFSETQ. The CDR3 extends over 18 amino acids. V lost 0 bases and J lost 0; bases outside the gene matches: 7. The CDR3 sequence is CASSLAISGGSSYNEQFF. The CDR3 nucleotides are TGCGCCAGCAGCTTGGCGATTAGCGGGGGCAGCTCCTACAATGAGCAGTTCTTC.

The V gene is TRBV15, the J gene TRBJ2-3; unclear D gene. Germline CDR1 and CDR2: LNHNV and YYDKDF (reference sequence). The CDR3 is 14 amino acids. V lost 3 bases to trimming and J lost 3 bases, with 10 bases between them. CDR3 sequence reads: CATSRSRGTDTQYF. CDR3 nucleotide sequence: TGTGCCACCAGCAGGAGCCGAGGAACAGATACGCAGTATTTT.

The chain carries TRBV15 and TRBJ2-7; a weak D match, TRBD2 (7 bases). V was pared by 4 bases and J by 6 bases, with 25 bases between. Germline assignment: CDR1 LNHNV and CDR2 YYDKDF (reference sequence). The CDR3 extends over 17 amino acids. The CDR3 here is CATSNPGGGGVALEQYF. The DNA for the CDR3 is TGTGCCACCAGCAACCCGGGCGGGGGCGGTGTGGCGCTCGAGCAGTACTTC.

The chain has TRBV2 and TRBJ1-2; TRBD1 matches 10 bases. The CDR3 contains 16 residues. V gave up 6 bases and J gave up 6 bases; unmatched junction bases: 13. Germline V lookup: CDR1 SNHLY, CDR2 FYNNEI. CDR3 protein: CASSRVPGQGKDGYTF. CDR3 nucleotide sequence: TGTGCCAGCAGCCGAGTCCCGGGACAGGGGAAGGATGGCTACACCTTC. Full variable domain (remainder filled in from reference TRBV2 and TRBJ1-2): EPEVTQTPSHQVTQMGQEVILRCVPISNHLYFYWYRQILGQKVEFLVSFYNNEISEKSEIFDDQFSVERPDGSNFTLKIRSTKLEDSAMYFCASSRVPGQGKDGYTFGSGTRLTVV.

J is TRBJ2-3 and V is TRBV12-3 or TRBV12-4, with no clear D. The CDR3 has 15 residues. V was shortened by 6 bases and J by 0 bases, with 13 bases between the two germline ends. The DNA of the CDR3 is TGTGCCAGCAGCCGAGGTCAGCCAAGCACAGATACGCAGTATTTT. This codes for CASSRGQPSTDTQYF.

This clonotype was seen repeatedly, ten times or more. This chain connects TRBV24-1 to TRBJ2-5, with D possibly being TRBD1 or TRBD2 (5 bases each). CDR1 is KGHDR, CDR2 SFDVKD, per germline. V dropped 4 bases and J dropped 5 bases, with 13 bases sitting between them. CDR3 size: 14 residues. The CDR3 reads CATSDPQWGETQYF. For the CDR3, the DNA is TGTGCCACCAGTGACCCACAGTGGGGGGAGACCCAGTACTTC.

The genes are TRBV20-1 and TRBJ2-7; 7 positions match TRBD2. Germline V gene lookup returns CDR1 DFQATT and CDR2 SNEGSKA (reference sequence). V lost 5 bases to trimming and J lost 9 bases; unmatched junction nucleotides: 10. The CDR3 covers 12 residues. In DNA, the CDR3 is TGCAGTGCTGCCCTAGGAGGCGGGGGGCAGTACTTC. Residues: CSAALGGGGQYF.

This clonotype was detected only a few times. This chain uses TRBV9 with TRBJ1-2, with 11 nucleotides matching TRBD1. Unmatched junction bases numbered 4, after V lost 4 bases and J lost 2 bases. Germline loops: CDR1 SGDLS, CDR2 YYNGEE. The CDR3 has 15 residues. CDR3 loop: CASSPRDRGNYGYTF. In DNA, the CDR3 is TGTGCCAGCAGCCCCAGGGACAGGGGGAACTATGGCTACACCTTC.

This clonotype has just a few counts. V is TRBV4-1 and J is TRBJ1-5; no definite D call. V shed 0 bases and J shed 4 bases, with 10 bases lying between them. Looked up from germline, CDR1 is MGHRA and CDR2 is YSYEKL. CDR3 length: 15 residues. CDR3 sequence (DNA): TGCGCCAGCAGCCAAGATCTGTCCGGGAATCAGCCCCAGCATTTT. Protein sequence: CASSQDLSGNQPQHF.

As to this clonotype: The germline gene is not matched at one end of the junction; a read error may be the cause. V is TRBV7-2 and J is TRBJ2-3, with TRBD2 matching over 8 bases. CDR3 size: 13 residues. Per the germline V gene, CDR1 is SGHTA and CDR2 is FQGNSA. CDR3 DNA: TGTGCCAGCAGCTTAGGCGCGGCGGGGGGCCTCGTATTT. Amino acid sequence: CASSLGAAGGLVF.

This chain joins TRBV6-2 or TRBV6-3 and TRBJ1-5, with TRBD1 identical over 8 bases. V lost 2 bases, J lost 6 bases, and 6 bases stayed unmatched. The CDR3 sequence is 15 residues long. CDR1 and CDR2 (germline): MNHEY, SVGEGT. The DNA of the CDR3 is TGTGCCAGCAGTTACCGGACAGGGTTGGGTCAGCCCCAGCATTTT. This sequence encodes CASSYRTGLGQPQHF.

The CDR3, as DNA: TGCGCCAGCAGTTCGGACACCGCTTACTACGAGCAGTACTTC. Translating gives CASSSDTAYYEQYF. The gene calls are TRBV5-1 and TRBJ2-7, with a tentative D call TRBD1 (5 bases). Trimming cost V 5 bases and J 3 bases, with 15 bases left between them. The CDR3 spans 14 residues. Germline loops: CDR1 SGHRS, CDR2 YFSETQ.

This clonotype was counted many times. The rearrangement uses TRBV10-3 and TRBJ2-7; no definite D call. CDR3 length: 11 amino acids. Germline CDR1 reads ENHRY; CDR2 reads SYGVKD. Trimming stripped 6 bases from V and 3 bases from J, with 6 bases between. As DNA, the CDR3 is TGTGCCATCAGGGAATACTACGAGCAGTACTTC. This codes for CAIREYYEQYF.

This rearrangement joins TRBV7-2 to TRBJ1-5, with D unclear. This CDR3 spans 16 amino acids. CDR1 is SGHTA, CDR2 FQGNSA, per germline. Trimming stripped 1 base from V and 3 bases from J, with 13 bases between. The CDR3 region has the DNA TGTGCCAGCAGCTTAGGATACAGAGAAATCAATCAGCCCCAGCATTTT. Residues: CASSLGYREINQPQHF. The variable domain in full, with the rest retrieved from reference TRBV7-2 and TRBJ1-5, is GAGVSQSPSNKVTEKGKDVELRCDPISGHTALYWYRQSLGQGLEFLIYFQGNSAPDKSGLPSDRFSAERTGGSVSTLTIQRTQQEDSAVYLCASSLGYREINQPQHFGDGTRLSIL.

This clonotype appeared a few times. The V and J genes are TRBV4-3 and TRBJ1-5; a possible D gene is TRBD1 (6 bases). CDR1 and CDR2 (germline): LGHNA, YSLEER. CDR3 length equals 15 residues. V was cut by 0 bases and J by 4 bases, with 10 bases left in between. The chain's CDR3 is CASSQEAGVNQPQHF. The CDR3, as DNA: TGCGCCAGCAGCCAAGAGGCAGGGGTGAATCAGCCCCAGCATTTT.

The chain couples TRBV6-2 or TRBV6-3 to TRBJ2-3; TRBD2 is a possible D gene (5 bases). The germline gives CDR1 MNHEY, CDR2 SVGEGT. The V end lost 2 bases, the J end lost 0 bases, and 18 bases lay between the germline ends. There are 18 residues in the CDR3. The CDR3 region is CASSYPSLRRASTDTQYF. The CDR3 region has the DNA TGTGCCAGCAGTTACCCATCTTTAAGGCGGGCTAGCACAGATACGCAGTATTTT.

The J gene is TRBJ2-3, the V gene TRBV29-1, with a possible D match to TRBD2 (6 bases). The CDR3 is 15 residues long. Trimming removed 4 bases from V and 2 bases from J, with 16 bases in between. Germline V gene sequence: CDR1 SQVTM, CDR2 ANQGSEA. DNA of the CDR3: TGCAGCGTTGGAGAACTACTAGCTAACACAGATACGCAGTATTTT. This sequence encodes CSVGELLANTDTQYF.

The rearrangement uses TRBV19 and TRBJ2-2; 9 nucleotides agree with TRBD1. V lost 7 bases to trimming and J lost 1 base; unmatched junction nucleotides: 1. Germline V gives CDR1 LNHDA, CDR2 SQIVND (reference sequence). The CDR3 is 14 amino acids. CDR3 sequence: CASTDRGNTGELFF. In DNA form, the CDR3 reads TGTGCCAGTACGGACAGGGGGAACACCGGGGAGCTGTTTTTT.

This clonotype has ten or more counts. The V and J genes are TRBV4-2 and TRBJ2-1; TRBD1 is a possible D gene (5 bases). V gave up 0 bases and J gave up 0 bases, with 9 bases separating them. There are 16 residues in the CDR3. Germline V gene sequence: CDR1 LGHNA, CDR2 YNFKEQ. The CDR3: CASSQDLQASYNEQFF. CDR3 bases: TGTGCCAGCAGCCAAGATCTACAGGCCTCCTACAATGAGCAGTTCTTC.

The chain combines TRBV7-2 with TRBJ1-5, with a possible D match to TRBD1 (6 bases). The V end was cut by 5 bases, the J end by 2 bases, with 10 bases between. Germline CDR1 is SGHTA and CDR2 is FQGNSA. This CDR3 is built from 14 residues. The CDR3 bases are TGTGCCAGCAGCCCGAACAGGGGCAATCAGCCCCAGCATTTT. Residues: CASSPNRGNQPQHF.

V gene TRBV6-5 combines with J gene TRBJ2-1; D is ambiguous. Germline V gives CDR1 MNHEY, CDR2 SVGAGI. V lost 6 bases and J lost 0, with 12 bases in between. This CDR3 spans 15 amino acids. CDR3 DNA sequence: TGTGCCAGCAGCCCGCTTCCGGACTCCTACAATGAGCAGTTCTTC. Translation: CASSPLPDSYNEQFF.

This clonotype was counted ten times or more. This chain joins TRBV29-1 and TRBJ2-1; no definite D call. The CDR3 extends over 12 amino acids. The V gene's germline CDR1 is SQVTM and CDR2 ANQGSEA. V lost 4 bases and J 4 bases, leaving 8 bases between the germline ends. The CDR3 protein is CSVAAGYNEQFF. For the CDR3, the DNA is TGCAGCGTTGCGGCAGGATACAATGAGCAGTTCTTC.

The gene calls are TRBV4-1 and TRBJ2-1; D is ambiguous. This CDR3 region has 14 residues. Deletions cut 4 bases from V and 9 bases from J, with 16 bases between. The germline gives CDR1 MGHRA, CDR2 YSYEKL. The CDR3 loop is CASSLANFGGEQFF. The CDR3 DNA follows: TGCGCCAGCAGCCTTGCGAACTTCGGCGGTGAGCAGTTCTTC.